Presented here are 11 T cell receptor beta chains from one specimen sequenced in a study of shared clonotypes between healthy human individuals. Profiled with immunoSEQ multiplex PCR; TCRdb holds only in-frame clones, not every one. Of 2.5 million or so clones in the sample, around nine tenths were seen once. Sample: naive CD4+ T cells sorted from blood. The subset here: CD45RA+ positively selected. These receptors were taken from a young man in good health.

This clone has only one observation. J is TRBJ2-7 and V is TRBV28; 9 bases fit TRBD1. This CDR3 is built from 16 residues. V was clipped by 6 bases and J by 3 bases; unmatched bases: 12. The V gene's germline CDR1 is MDHEN and CDR2 SYDVKM. The CDR3 DNA follows: TGTGCCAGCAGGCCAGTCGGGACAGGGCCAAACTACGAGCAGTACTTC. Translated, it gives CASRPVGTGPNYEQYF.

The chain links TRBV4-3 to TRBJ2-1, with D uncertain. Germline CDR1 is LGHNA and CDR2 is YSLEER. Trimming took 4 bases from V and 4 from J, leaving 11 bases between them. This CDR3 comprises 14 residues. This CDR3 is CASSLEQPYNEQFF. CDR3 bases: TGCGCCAGCAGCCTGGAACAACCTTACAATGAGCAGTTCTTC.

Written as DNA, the CDR3 is TGTGCCAGCAGTGAGAACAGGGTCGGCTACACCTTC. This sequence encodes CASSENRVGYTF. The rearrangement uses TRBV2 and TRBJ1-2; TRBD1 is a possible D gene (6 bases). The V gene lost 3 bases and the J gene lost 8 bases, with 10 bases spanning the gap. The CDR3 has 12 amino acids. Germline V gene sequence: CDR1 SNHLY, CDR2 FYNNEI.

J is TRBJ1-2 and V is TRBV6-5, with 7 bases matching TRBD1. The germline gives CDR1 MNHEY, CDR2 SVGAGI. Trimming removed 4 bases from V and 7 bases from J; junction bases left unmatched: 9. CDR3 length: 14 amino acids. Here the CDR3 reads CASSSPAGGFGYTF. The CDR3, as DNA: TGTGCCAGCAGTTCCCCGGCAGGGGGGTTTGGCTACACCTTC.

The chain joins TRBV5-1 to TRBJ2-7; 15 nucleotides line up with TRBD2. The CDR3 has 17 residues. J lost 5 bases, V lost 4 bases, and 10 bases had no gene match. The germline V gene encodes CDR1 SGHRS and CDR2 YFSETQ. The CDR3 bases are TGCGCCAGCAGCCTGGGACTAGCGGGGGGCTTTCGGGACGAGCAGTACTTC. Encoded protein: CASSLGLAGGFRDEQYF.

The rearrangement joins TRBV9 to TRBJ2-3; the match to TRBD2 covers 14 bases. Germline loops: CDR1 SGDLS, CDR2 YYNGEE. This CDR3 spans 18 amino acids. With 5 bases clipped from V and 0 bases from J, the junction kept 8 bases outside the gene matches. The CDR3 coding sequence is TGTGCCAGCAGTGGAGGGACTAGCGGGGGCCCTAGCACAGATACGCAGTATTTT. This codes for CASSGGTSGGPSTDTQYF.

The chain combines TRBV28 with TRBJ2-1; 9 bases are shared with TRBD1. This CDR3 has 17 amino acids. Germline CDR1 is MDHEN and CDR2 is SYDVKM. V was clipped by 6 bases and J by 6 bases; unmatched bases: 15. This CDR3 reads CASSTAAGTGRGNEQFF. As DNA, the CDR3 is TGTGCCAGCAGCACAGCGGCCGGGACAGGGAGGGGCAATGAGCAGTTCTTC.

This sequence joins TRBV6-5 and TRBJ2-7; TRBD1 matches 10 bases. This CDR3 has 12 amino acids. CDR1 and CDR2 from the germline V gene are MNHEY and SVGAGI. With 10 bases clipped from V and 2 bases from J, the junction kept 2 bases outside the gene matches. The CDR3 reads CATGQGAYEQYF. DNA for the CDR3: TGTGCCACCGGACAGGGGGCCTACGAGCAGTACTTC.

The rearrangement links TRBV6-1 to TRBJ1-2; D ambiguous. The V and J ends lost 1 base and 8 bases respectively, with 11 bases between them. Germline V gene sequence: CDR1 MNHNS, CDR2 SASEGT. The CDR3 sequence is 13 residues long. CDR3 nucleotide sequence: TGTGCCAGCAGTGAAGGGTTCGGTGTCGGCTACACCTTC. This encodes CASSEGFGVGYTF.

The chain recombines TRBV2 with TRBJ1-2; D possibly corresponds to TRBD1 (5 bases). Germline V lookup: CDR1 SNHLY, CDR2 FYNNEI. This CDR3 has 12 residues. Between the trimmed V and J ends, which lost 4 bases and 6 bases, there was a span of 9 bases. DNA for the CDR3: TGTGCCAGCAGTGTCGGGGGGAATGGCTACACCTTC. Its translation: CASSVGGNGYTF. The whole variable domain, filled in from reference TRBV2 and TRBJ1-2, reads EPEVTQTPSHQVTQMGQEVILRCVPISNHLYFYWYRQILGQKVEFLVSFYNNEISEKSEIFDDQFSVERPDGSNFTLKIRSTKLEDSAMYFCASSVGGNGYTFGSGTRLTVV.

V gene TRBV4-1 combines with J gene TRBJ1-2; D is perhaps TRBD1 (5 bases). Trimming took off 1 base at V and 2 bases at J, with 11 bases between the two ends. Per the germline V gene, CDR1 is MGHRA and CDR2 is YSYEKL. The CDR3 sequence is 15 residues long. CDR3 sequence: CASSQVGEGNYGYTF. For the CDR3, the DNA is TGCGCCAGCAGCCAAGTGGGGGAAGGGAACTATGGCTACACCTTC.